Listed below are T cell receptor beta chains from one sample, sequenced in a study of blood T cell repertoires in COVID-19. Assay used: immunoSEQ multiplex PCR; TCRdb lists only in-frame clones, some missing. Of some 180,000 clones in the sample, roughly 80% were seen once. The sample consisted of peripheral blood. All receptors come from a man aged 60-69 years with acute or convalescent COVID-19. Both conserved end residues are part of each CDR3. D genes are given only for firm matches. Only part of the rows carry a size: once, few, many, or a class if the clone is expanded.

J gene	V gene	clone size	D gene	CDR3 protein	CDR3 DNA
TRBJ2-1	TRBV6-2/TRBV6-3	once	TRBD2	CASIPSGGAMNEQFF	TGTGCCAGCATCCCAAGCGGGGGGGCCATGAATGAGCAGTTCTTC
TRBJ1-3	TRBV5-6	.	TRBD1	CASSFGTGSGNTIYF	TGTGCCAGCAGCTTTGGGACAGGCAGTGGAAACACCATATATTTT
TRBJ2-4	TRBV3-1/TRBV3-2	.	TRBD2	CASSHASGVIQYF	TGTGCCAGCAGCCACGCTAGCGGGGTTATTCAGTACTTC
TRBJ2-1	TRBV7-2	.	.	CASSSPSGLNNEQFF	TGTGCCAGCAGCTCCCCCAGCGGGCTGAACAATGAGCAGTTCTTC
TRBJ2-2	TRBV6-2/TRBV6-3	.	TRBD2	CASSSLAGKGNTGELFF	TGTGCCAGCAGTTCGCTAGCGGGAAAGGGTAACACCGGGGAGCTGTTTTTT
TRBJ2-7	TRBV14	.	.	CASSQVYGVKAYEQYF	TGTGCCAGCAGCCAAGTTTACGGGGTTAAAGCCTACGAGCAGTACTTC
TRBJ2-3	TRBV11-2	.	TRBD2	CASSLDGTSGLTDTQYF	TGTGCCAGCAGCTTAGATGGGACTAGCGGCCTCACAGATACGCAGTATTTT
TRBJ2-3	TRBV6-5	.	TRBD2	CASSYGTRTDTQYF	TGTGCCAGCAGCTACGGGACTAGGACAGATACGCAGTATTTT
TRBJ2-1	TRBV5-1	.	TRBD1	CASAAGQAYNEQFF	TGCGCCAGCGCGGCGGGACAGGCCTACAATGAGCAGTTCTTC
TRBJ1-3	TRBV20-1	.	TRBD1	CSARTGGTIYF	TGCAGTGCTAGGACAGGGGGCACCATATATTTT
TRBJ2-3	TRBV19	.	TRBD2	CASQAGTRIGETDTQYF	TGTGCCAGCCAAGCCGGGACTAGAATTGGTGAGACAGATACGCAGTATTTT
TRBJ1-2	TRBV6-1	.	.	CASSEAQGLGYTF	TGTGCCAGCAGTGAAGCCCAGGGTCTGGGCTACACCTTC
TRBJ2-3	TRBV30	.	TRBD2	CAWSVGLAGGVDTQYF	TGTGCCTGGAGTGTTGGTTTGGCGGGAGGGGTAGATACGCAGTATTTT
TRBJ2-5	TRBV5-1	.	TRBD2	CASSLGILRLAGGLTRETQYF	TGCGCCAGCAGCTTGGGCATACTACGACTAGCGGGGGGCCTCACACGGGAGACCCAGTACTTC
TRBJ1-6	TRBV2	.	.	CASSGAGSNSPLHF	TGTGCCAGCAGTGGCGCAGGCTCGAATTCACCCCTCCACTTT